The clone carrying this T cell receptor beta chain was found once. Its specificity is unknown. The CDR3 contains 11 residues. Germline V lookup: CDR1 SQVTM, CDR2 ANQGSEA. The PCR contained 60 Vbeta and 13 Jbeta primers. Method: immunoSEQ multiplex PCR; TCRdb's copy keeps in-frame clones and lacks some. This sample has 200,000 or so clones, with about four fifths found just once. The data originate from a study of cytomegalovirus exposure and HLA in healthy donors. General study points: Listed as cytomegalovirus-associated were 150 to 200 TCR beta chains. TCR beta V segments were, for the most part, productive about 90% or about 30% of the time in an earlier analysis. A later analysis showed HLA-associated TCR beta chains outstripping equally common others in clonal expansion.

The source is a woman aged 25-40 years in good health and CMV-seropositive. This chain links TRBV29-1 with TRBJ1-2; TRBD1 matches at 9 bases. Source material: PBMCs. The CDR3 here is CGERDRDGYTF. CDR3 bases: TGCGGCGAAAGGGACAGGGATGGCTACACCTTC.